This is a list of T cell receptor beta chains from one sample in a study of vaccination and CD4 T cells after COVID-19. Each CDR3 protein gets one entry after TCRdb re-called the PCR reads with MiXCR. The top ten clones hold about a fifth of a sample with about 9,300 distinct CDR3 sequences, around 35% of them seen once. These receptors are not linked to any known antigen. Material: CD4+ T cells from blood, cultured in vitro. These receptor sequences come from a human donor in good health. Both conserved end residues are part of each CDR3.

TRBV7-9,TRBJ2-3,CASSLRWGGSTDTQYF
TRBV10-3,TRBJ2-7,CAISPLAGDSYEQYF
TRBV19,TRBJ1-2,CASSRSTYGYTF
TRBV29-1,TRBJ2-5,CSVGTSGGTQYF
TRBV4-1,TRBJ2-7,CASSQLAGGPYEQYF
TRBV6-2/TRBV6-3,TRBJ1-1,CASQPGRENTEAFF
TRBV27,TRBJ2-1,CASSSLAGGYNEQFF
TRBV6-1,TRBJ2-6,CASSPRANVLTF
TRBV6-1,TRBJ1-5,CASVWEGGNQPQHF
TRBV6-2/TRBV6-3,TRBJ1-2,CASSYSIRVYGYTF
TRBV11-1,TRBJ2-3,CASSPDGGRSADTQYF
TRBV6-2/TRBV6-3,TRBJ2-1,CASILGLGRGINEQFF
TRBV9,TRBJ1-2,CASSVGRGTASGAKDGYTF
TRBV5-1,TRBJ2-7,CASSFPDSREQYF
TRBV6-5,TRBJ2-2,CASSYLRVGTGELFF
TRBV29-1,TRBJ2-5,CSVEYGDRETQYF